Below, one T cell receptor (beta chain) is given with its context. Antigen: not known. Assay: immunoSEQ multiplex PCR; the TCRdb copy retains only in-frame clones and omits some. The sample has 95,000 to 150,000 clones; around 94% are singletons. This sample stems from a study of cytomegalovirus exposure and HLA in healthy donors. Study-wide results and limits: Diagnosis of cytomegalovirus status made by the classifier reportedly showed high specificity and sensitivity.

With 0 bases removed from V and 3 bases from J, the gap between germline ends came to 12 bases. This CDR3 contains 16 residues. From germline, CDR1 is MGHRA and CDR2 YSYEKL. The chain carries TRBV4-1 and TRBJ2-1, with D maybe TRBD2 (6 bases). Sequences were obtained from PBMCs. The receptor was derived from a woman aged 18 to 35 in good health and CMV-seronegative. The CDR3 sequence is CASSQDPVTSYNEQFF. In nucleotides, the CDR3 is TGCGCCAGCAGCCAAGATCCGGTGACTAGCTACAATGAGCAGTTCTTC.